One T cell receptor beta chain is described in this entry. Its specific antigen is unknown. Base qualities are not at hand, and no much larger clone is one base apart. One collaborating source in Seattle enrolled patients during active infection and followed them longitudinally through the course of disease. Collaborating institutions collected whole blood in K2EDTA tubes following their own protocols. For TCRbeta analysis, collaborators shipped samples in one of three forms: frozen whole blood, isolated PBMCs, or DNA extracted from either of those sample types. This sample stems from a study of blood T cell repertoires in COVID-19 (dated by TCRdb to the early 2020s). About the investigation overall: Samples from collaborators originated in the United States, Italy and Spain and spanned both the acute and convalescent phases of COVID-19. The material from the prospective study consisted of cDNA or gDNA derived from T cells, B-cell-depleted T cells, or PBMCs. Deeply sampled blood TCRbeta repertoires from subjects exposed to, actively infected with, or recovered from COVID-19 were included in the dataset. The repertoires were made available in a free public database intended to serve as a resource for research on the immune response to SARS-CoV-2. The samples were drawn from the first 160 participants of the ongoing ImmuneRACE study and from 1,254 subjects provided by 6 global collaborators. A de-identified subject ID, COVID-19 status, age in years and sex were almost always included in the sample metadata. Where available, HLA class I and class II types were obtained from metadata supplied by the sample provider rather than from assay-based typing.

Per the germline V gene (reference sequence), GTSNPN is the CDR1 and SVGIG is the CDR2. After removal of 4 bases from V and 4 bases from J, the junction retains 22 bases not matched to a gene. The CDR3 contains 18 residues, cysteine and phenylalanine counted. Only the CDR3 DNA stays, 54 bases, in frame from base 1. The paper as a whole reports these results and caveats: The amount of clinical and demographic metadata varied by source and participant and was provided uncurated.

The immunoSEQ Assay, a bias-controlled multiplex PCR, was used to amplify TCRbeta CDR3 regions from genomic DNA. In the original analysis: Within the assay, amplification of reference gene primers was used to estimate how many nucleated cells each sample contained. Sequence reads were collapsed and filtered to measure the absolute abundance of every unique TCRbeta CDR3 rearrangement. Productive Simpson clonality was computed per sample as the square root of Simpson's diversity index over productive rearrangements. TCRdb re-hosts the immuneACCESS table, in-frame sequences only. Its copies lack some clones; in the studies checked, an unresolved V gene accounts for under half of them, and the cause for the rest is not known. V and J calls and clone size are as listed in that table; D and trimming were resolved from the DNA. Counted in this sample were some 170,000 clones; approximately 90% of them appeared once. The ten largest clones capture 9.5% to 15% of the sample.

The receptor was isolated from an older woman with COVID-19, enrolled during active disease. The rearranged segments are TRBV30 and TRBJ2-7, with 7 central nucleotides matching TRBD2. The sequencing sample was made of peripheral blood. In nucleotides, the sequence is TGTGCCTGGACCCCCGGGGGGAGGAGCGACACCAAAGGATACGAGCAGTACTTC. Its amino acids are CAWTPGGRSDTKGYEQYF. The entire variable domain, with the stretches around the CDR3 drawn from the reference TRBV30 and TRBJ2-7 proteins, is SQTIHQWPATLVQPVGSPLSLECTVEGTSNPNLYWYRQAAGRGLQLLFYSVGIGQISSEVPQNLSASRPQDRQFILSSKKLLLSDSGFYLCAWTPGGRSDTKGYEQYFGPGTRLTVT.